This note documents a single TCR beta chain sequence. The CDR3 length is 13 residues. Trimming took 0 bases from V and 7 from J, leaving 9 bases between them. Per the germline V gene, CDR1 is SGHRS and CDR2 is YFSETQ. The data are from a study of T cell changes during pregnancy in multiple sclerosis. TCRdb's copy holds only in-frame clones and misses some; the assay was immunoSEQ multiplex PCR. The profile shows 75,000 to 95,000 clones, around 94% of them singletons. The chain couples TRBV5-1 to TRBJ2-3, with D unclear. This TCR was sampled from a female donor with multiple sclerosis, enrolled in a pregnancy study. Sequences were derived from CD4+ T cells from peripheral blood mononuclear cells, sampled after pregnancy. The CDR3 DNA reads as TGCGCCAGCAGCTTGGACGGCAGGAATACGCAGTATTTT. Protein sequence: CASSLDGRNTQYF.